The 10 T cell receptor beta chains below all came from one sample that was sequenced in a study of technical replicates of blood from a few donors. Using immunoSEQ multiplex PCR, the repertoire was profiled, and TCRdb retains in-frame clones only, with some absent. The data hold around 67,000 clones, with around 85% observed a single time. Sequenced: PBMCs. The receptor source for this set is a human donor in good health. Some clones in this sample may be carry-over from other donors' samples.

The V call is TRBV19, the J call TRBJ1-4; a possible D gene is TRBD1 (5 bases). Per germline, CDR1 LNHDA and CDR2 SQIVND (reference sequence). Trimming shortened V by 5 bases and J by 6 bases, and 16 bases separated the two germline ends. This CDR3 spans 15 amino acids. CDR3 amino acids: CASSPRDGGDEKLFF. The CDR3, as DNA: TGTGCCAGTAGTCCTAGGGACGGCGGGGATGAAAAACTGTTTTTT.

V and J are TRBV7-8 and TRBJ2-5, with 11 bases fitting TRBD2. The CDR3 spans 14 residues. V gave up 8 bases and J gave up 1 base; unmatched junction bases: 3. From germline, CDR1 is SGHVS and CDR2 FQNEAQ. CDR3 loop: CASFGTSGQETQYF. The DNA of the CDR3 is TGTGCCAGCTTCGGGACTAGCGGCCAAGAGACCCAGTACTTC. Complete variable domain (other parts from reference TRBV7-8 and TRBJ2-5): GAGVSQSPRYKVAKRGQDVALRCDPISGHVSLFWYQQALGQGPEFLTYFQNEAQLDKSGLPSDRFFAERPEGSVSTLKIQRTQQEDSAVYLCASFGTSGQETQYFGPGTRLLVL.

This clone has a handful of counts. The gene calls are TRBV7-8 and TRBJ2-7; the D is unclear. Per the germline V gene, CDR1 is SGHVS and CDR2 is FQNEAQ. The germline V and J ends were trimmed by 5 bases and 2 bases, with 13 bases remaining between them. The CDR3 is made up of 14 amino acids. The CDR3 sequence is CASSPDIITYEQYF. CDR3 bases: TGTGCCAGCAGCCCCGACATAATTACCTACGAGCAGTACTTC.

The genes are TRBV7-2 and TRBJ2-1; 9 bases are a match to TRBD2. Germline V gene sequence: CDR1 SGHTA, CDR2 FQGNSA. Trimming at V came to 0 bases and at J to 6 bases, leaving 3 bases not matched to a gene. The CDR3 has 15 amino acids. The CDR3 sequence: CASSLAAGGLNEQFF. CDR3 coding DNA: TGTGCCAGCAGCTTAGCGGCGGGGGGGCTCAATGAGCAGTTCTTC. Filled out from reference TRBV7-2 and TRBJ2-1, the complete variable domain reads GAGVSQSPSNKVTEKGKDVELRCDPISGHTALYWYRQSLGQGLEFLIYFQGNSAPDKSGLPSDRFSAERTGGSVSTLTIQRTQQEDSAVYLCASSLAAGGLNEQFFGPGTRLTVL.

The CDR3: CASGLTQRTIGNTIYF. The CDR3 coding sequence is TGTGCTAGTGGTTTGACCCAAAGGACAATTGGAAACACCATATATTTT. V usage is TRBV12-5 and J usage is TRBJ1-3; TRBD1 is a possible D gene (5 bases). Germline V gives CDR1 LGHNT, CDR2 FRNRAP. The CDR3 is made up of 16 amino acids. The V end was cut by 2 bases, the J end by 3 bases, with 14 bases between.

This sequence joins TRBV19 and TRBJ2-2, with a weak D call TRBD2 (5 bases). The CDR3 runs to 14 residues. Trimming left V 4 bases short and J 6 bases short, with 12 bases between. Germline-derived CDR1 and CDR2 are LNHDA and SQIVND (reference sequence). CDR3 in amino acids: CASSTGERSGELFF. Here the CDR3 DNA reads TGTGCCAGTAGTACCGGGGAGAGGTCCGGGGAGCTGTTTTTT.

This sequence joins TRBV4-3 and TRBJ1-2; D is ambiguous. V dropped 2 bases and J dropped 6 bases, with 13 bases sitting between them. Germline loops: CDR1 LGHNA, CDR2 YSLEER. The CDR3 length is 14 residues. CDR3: CASSQNNVVDGYTF. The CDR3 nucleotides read TGCGCCAGCAGCCAAAACAATGTCGTGGATGGCTACACCTTC.

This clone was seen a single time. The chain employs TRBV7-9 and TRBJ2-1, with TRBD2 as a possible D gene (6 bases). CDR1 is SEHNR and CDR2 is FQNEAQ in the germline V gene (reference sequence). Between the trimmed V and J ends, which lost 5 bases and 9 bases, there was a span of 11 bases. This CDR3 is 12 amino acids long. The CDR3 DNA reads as TGTGCCAGCAGCCAGACTAGTAGTGAGCAGTTCTTC. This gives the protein CASSQTSSEQFF.

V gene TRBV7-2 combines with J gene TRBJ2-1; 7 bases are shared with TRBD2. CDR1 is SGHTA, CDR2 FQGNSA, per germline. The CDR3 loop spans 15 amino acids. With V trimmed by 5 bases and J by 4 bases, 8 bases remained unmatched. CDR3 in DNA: TGTGCCAGCAGCCCCCCCGGACTAGTTTACAATGAGCAGTTCTTC. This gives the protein CASSPPGLVYNEQFF.

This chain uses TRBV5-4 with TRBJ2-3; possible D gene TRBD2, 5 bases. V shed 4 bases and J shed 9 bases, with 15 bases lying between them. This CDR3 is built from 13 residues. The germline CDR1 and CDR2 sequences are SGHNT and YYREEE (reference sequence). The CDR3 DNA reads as TGTGCCAGCAGCATTTGGGTTAGCGAAACGCAGTATTTT. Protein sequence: CASSIWVSETQYF.